The entry that follows covers one TCR beta chain sequence. The V end lost 3 bases, the J end lost 5 bases, and 8 bases lay between the germline ends. Germline V gene sequence: CDR1 KGHSH, CDR2 LQKENI. The CDR3 is 13 amino acids. The data were taken from a study of blood T cell repertoires in COVID-19. Across the study: Samples taken during acute and convalescent COVID-19 were collected in the United States, Italy and Spain. Sample material is recorded as cDNA or gDNA derived from T cells, B-cell-depleted T cells, or PBMCs.

Original handling: The assay estimated nucleated cells by amplifying reference gene primers. Assay used: immunoSEQ multiplex PCR; TCRdb lists only in-frame clones, some missing. That table gives V, J and clone size, and the DNA gave D and trimming. The table lists 95,000 to 100,000 clones, approximately 87% of them singletons, with under 14% in the top ten. The material sequenced was peripheral blood. V usage is TRBV18 and J usage is TRBJ1-5, with D maybe TRBD1 (5 bases). The TCR comes from a woman in her twenties or thirties with acute or convalescent COVID-19. Here the CDR3 DNA reads TGTGCCAGCTCACCGACAGTTGATCAGCCCCAGCATTTT. It yields the protein CASSPTVDQPQHF.